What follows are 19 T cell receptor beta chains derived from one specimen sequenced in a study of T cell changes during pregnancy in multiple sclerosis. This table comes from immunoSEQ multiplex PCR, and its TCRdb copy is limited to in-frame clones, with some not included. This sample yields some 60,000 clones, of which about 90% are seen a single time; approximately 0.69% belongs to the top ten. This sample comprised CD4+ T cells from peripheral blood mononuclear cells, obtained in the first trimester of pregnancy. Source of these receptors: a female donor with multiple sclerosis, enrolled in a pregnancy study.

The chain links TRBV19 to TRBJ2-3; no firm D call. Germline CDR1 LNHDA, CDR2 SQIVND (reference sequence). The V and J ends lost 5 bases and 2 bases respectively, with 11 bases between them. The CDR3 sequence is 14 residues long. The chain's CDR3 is CASSLRGLTDTQYF. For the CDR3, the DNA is TGTGCCAGTAGTCTCCGCGGCCTCACAGATACGCAGTATTTT.

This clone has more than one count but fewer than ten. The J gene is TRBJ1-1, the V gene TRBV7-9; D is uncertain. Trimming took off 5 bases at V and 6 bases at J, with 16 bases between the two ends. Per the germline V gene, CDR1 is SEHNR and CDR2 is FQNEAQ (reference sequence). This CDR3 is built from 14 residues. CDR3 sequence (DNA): TGTGCCAGCAGCACATCGGTGACTTCCCCTGAAGCTTTCTTT. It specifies CASSTSVTSPEAFF.

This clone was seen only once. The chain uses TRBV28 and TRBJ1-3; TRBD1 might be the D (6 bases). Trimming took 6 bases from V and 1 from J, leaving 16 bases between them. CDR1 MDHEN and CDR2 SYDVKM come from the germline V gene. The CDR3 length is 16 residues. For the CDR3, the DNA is TGTGCCAGCAGACTAAGACTAACAGGGTCTGGAAACACCATATATTTT. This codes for CASRLRLTGSGNTIYF.

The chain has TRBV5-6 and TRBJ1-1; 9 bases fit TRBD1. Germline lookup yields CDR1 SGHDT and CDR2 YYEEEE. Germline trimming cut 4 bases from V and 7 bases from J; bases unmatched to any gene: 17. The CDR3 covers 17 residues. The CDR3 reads CASSMPGQGFEVNEAFF. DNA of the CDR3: TGTGCCAGCAGCATGCCGGGACAGGGATTCGAGGTGAATGAAGCTTTCTTT.

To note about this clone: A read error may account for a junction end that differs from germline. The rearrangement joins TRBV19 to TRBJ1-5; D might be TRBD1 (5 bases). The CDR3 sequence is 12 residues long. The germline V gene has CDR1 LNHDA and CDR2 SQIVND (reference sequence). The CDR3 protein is CGAGYSNQPQHF. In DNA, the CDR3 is TGCGGGGCGGGGTATAGCAATCAGCCCCAGCATTTT.

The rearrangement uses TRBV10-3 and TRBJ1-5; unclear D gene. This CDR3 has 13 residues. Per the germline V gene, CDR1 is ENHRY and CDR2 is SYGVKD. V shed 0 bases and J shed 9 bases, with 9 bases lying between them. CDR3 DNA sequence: TGTGCCATCAGTGAGTCTTTAACGGGGCCCCAGCATTTT. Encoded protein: CAISESLTGPQHF.

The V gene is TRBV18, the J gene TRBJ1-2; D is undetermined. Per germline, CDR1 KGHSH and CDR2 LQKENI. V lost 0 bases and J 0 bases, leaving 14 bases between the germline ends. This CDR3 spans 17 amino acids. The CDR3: CASSPPGEALSNYGYTF. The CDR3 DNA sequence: TGTGCCAGCTCACCACCGGGAGAAGCCTTATCTAACTATGGCTACACCTTC.

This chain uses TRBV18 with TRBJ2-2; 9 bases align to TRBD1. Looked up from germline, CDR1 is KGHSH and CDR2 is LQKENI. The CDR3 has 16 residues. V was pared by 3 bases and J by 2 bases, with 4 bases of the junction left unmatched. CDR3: CASSPDRGPNTGELFF. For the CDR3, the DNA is TGTGCCAGCTCACCGGACAGGGGCCCTAACACCGGGGAGCTGTTTTTT.

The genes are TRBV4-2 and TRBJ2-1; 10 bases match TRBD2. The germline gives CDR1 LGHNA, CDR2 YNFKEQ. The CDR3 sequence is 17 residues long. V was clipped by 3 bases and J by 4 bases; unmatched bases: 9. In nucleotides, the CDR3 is TGTGCCAGCAGCCACGAGGGGGCTAGCGGGGGTTACAATGAGCAGTTCTTC. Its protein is CASSHEGASGGYNEQFF.

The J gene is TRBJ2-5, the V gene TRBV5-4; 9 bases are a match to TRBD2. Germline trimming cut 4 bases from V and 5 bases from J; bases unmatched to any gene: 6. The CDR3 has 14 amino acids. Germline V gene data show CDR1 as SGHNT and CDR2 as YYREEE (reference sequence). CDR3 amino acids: CASSRGGAGETQYF. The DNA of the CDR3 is TGTGCCAGCAGCCGCGGGGGGGCCGGGGAGACCCAGTACTTC.

The DNA for the CDR3 is TGTGCCAGCCGGGGGGGGTCTGGAAACACCATATATTTT. Protein product: CASRGGSGNTIYF. The chain has TRBV7-2 and TRBJ1-3; D possibly corresponds to TRBD1 (5 bases). The CDR3 has 13 amino acids. In germline, CDR1 is SGHTA, CDR2 FQGNSA. The V end lost 8 bases, the J end lost 1 base, and 9 bases lay between the germline ends.

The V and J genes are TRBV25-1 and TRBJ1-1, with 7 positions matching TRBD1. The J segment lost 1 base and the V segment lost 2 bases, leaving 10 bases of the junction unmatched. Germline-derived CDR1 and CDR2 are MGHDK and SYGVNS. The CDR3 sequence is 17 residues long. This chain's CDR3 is CASSELARQGTNTEAFF. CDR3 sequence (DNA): TGTGCCAGCAGTGAACTCGCGCGACAGGGTACGAACACTGAAGCTTTCTTT.

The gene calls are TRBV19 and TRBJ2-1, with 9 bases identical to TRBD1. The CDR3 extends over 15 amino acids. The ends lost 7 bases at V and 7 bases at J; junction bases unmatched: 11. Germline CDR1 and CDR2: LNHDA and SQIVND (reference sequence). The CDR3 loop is CASIATGQGKNEQFF. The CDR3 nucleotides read TGTGCCAGTATTGCTACGGGACAGGGTAAGAATGAGCAGTTCTTC.

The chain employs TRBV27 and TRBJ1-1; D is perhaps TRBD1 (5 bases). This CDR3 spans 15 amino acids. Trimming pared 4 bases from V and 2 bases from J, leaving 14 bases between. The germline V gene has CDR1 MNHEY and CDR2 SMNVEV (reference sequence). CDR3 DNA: TGTGCCAGCAGTTGGGGGGGTCGCACCAACACTGAAGCTTTCTTT. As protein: CASSWGGRTNTEAFF.

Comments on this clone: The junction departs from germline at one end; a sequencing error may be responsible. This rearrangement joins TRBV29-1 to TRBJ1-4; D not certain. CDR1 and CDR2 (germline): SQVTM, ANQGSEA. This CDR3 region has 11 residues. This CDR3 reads CSVDGEGRVVF. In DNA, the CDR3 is TGCAGCGTCGACGGGGAGGGAAGGGTCGTTTTT.

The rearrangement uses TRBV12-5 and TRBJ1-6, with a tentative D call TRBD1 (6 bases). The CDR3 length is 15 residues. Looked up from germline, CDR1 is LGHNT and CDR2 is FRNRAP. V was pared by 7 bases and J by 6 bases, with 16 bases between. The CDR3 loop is CASASRQGFNSPLHF. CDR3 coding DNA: TGTGCTAGTGCCTCAAGGCAGGGGTTTAATTCACCCCTCCACTTT.

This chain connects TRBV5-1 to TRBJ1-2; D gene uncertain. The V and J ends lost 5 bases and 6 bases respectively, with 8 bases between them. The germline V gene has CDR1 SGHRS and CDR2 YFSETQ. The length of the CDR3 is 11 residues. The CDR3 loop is CASRVGHGYTF. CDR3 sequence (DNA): TGCGCCAGCAGGGTCGGTCATGGCTACACCTTC.

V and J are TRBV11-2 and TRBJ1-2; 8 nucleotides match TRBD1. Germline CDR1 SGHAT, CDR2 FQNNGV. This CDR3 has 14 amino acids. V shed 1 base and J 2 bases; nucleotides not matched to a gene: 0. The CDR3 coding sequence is TGTGCCAGCAGCTTAGGGACAGGGAACTATGGCTACACCTTC. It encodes CASSLGTGNYGYTF.

The CDR3 sequence is CASSLPSGGFTTDTQYF. Written as DNA, the CDR3 is TGTGCCAGCAGCCTTCCCTCCGGGGGGTTTACAACAGATACGCAGTATTTT. The chain joins TRBV14 to TRBJ2-3, with 7 bases aligning to TRBD2. CDR1 is SGHDN, CDR2 FVKESK, per germline. With 4 bases clipped from V and 3 bases from J, the junction kept 13 bases outside the gene matches. The CDR3 consists of 17 residues.